Described below is a single T cell receptor beta chain sequence and its context. Its antigen is not known. The CDR3 extends over 15 amino acids. Trimming shortened V by 4 bases and J by 2 bases, and 12 bases separated the two germline ends. Germline lookup yields CDR1 MNHEY and CDR2 SMNVEV (reference sequence). TCRdb ran MiXCR on the reads and lists one entry per CDR3 protein. The sample consists of fewer than 950,000 distinct CDR3 sequences, about 30% of them appearing once. The data were obtained in a study of T cell repertoires in cytomegalovirus infection. Across the study: Alongside well-studied HLA-B-restricted CMV epitopes, recently identified HLA-C-restricted CMV epitopes were also used.

Sample: cultured CD8+ T cells from PBMCs, taken from culture after CMV antigen stimulation. This chain links TRBV27 with TRBJ2-1; D is possibly TRBD1 or TRBD2 (5 bases each). The clonotype originates from a human donor in good health (CMV status not recorded). Some clones in this sample may be carry-over from other donors' samples. The CDR3 bases are TGTGCCAGCAGTTACGCCTCGGGGCCCTACAATGAGCAGTTCTTC. This sequence encodes CASSYASGPYNEQFF.